Below, 26 T cell receptor beta chains from the same sample are listed, as sequenced in a study of OX40 agonist ivuxolimab in advanced cancers. Using immunoSEQ multiplex PCR, the repertoire was profiled, and TCRdb retains in-frame clones only, with some absent. The sample includes 69,000 or so clones, about 85% of them seen just once. Sample: CD4+ or CD8+ T cells sorted from blood, taken in a trial of the OX40 agonist ivuxolimab. The origin of the receptors is an adult with an advanced solid tumor such as melanoma, head and neck, liver or kidney cancer.

On this clone: This sample also contains other DNA sequences that code for the same CDR3. The chain combines TRBV9 with TRBJ2-5, with a possible D match to TRBD2 (5 bases). V lost 0 bases and J lost 1, with 7 bases in between. This CDR3 spans 14 amino acids. From germline, CDR1 is SGDLS and CDR2 YYNGEE. CDR3 residues: CASSVGGPQETQYF. CDR3 nucleotide sequence: TGTGCCAGCAGCGTAGGCGGGCCCCAAGAGACCCAGTACTTC. Complete variable domain (other parts from reference TRBV9 and TRBJ2-5): DSGVTQTPKHLITATGQRVTLRCSPRSGDLSVYWYQQSLDQGLQFLIQYYNGEERAKGNILERFSAQQFPDLHSELNLSSLELGDSALYFCASSVGGPQETQYFGPGTRLLVL.

The chain combines TRBV15 with TRBJ2-3, with 11 bases identical to TRBD2. This CDR3 comprises 17 residues. Unmatched junction bases numbered 8, after V lost 1 base and J lost 5 bases. Per the germline V gene, CDR1 is LNHNV and CDR2 is YYDKDF (reference sequence). CDR3: CATSRVFTSGGKDTQYF. As DNA, the CDR3 is TGTGCCACCAGCAGAGTTTTCACTAGCGGGGGCAAAGATACGCAGTATTTT.

V and J are TRBV19 and TRBJ2-5, with TRBD1 matching over 7 bases. This CDR3 comprises 14 residues. The V segment lost 5 bases and the J segment 5 bases; nucleotides outside the gene matches: 8. CDR1 is LNHDA and CDR2 is SQIVND in the germline V gene (reference sequence). In nucleotides, the CDR3 is TGTGCCAGTAGTCCCCGAGGGGGCGGGGAGACCCAGTACTTC. Amino acid sequence: CASSPRGGGETQYF. The complete variable domain, with remaining parts taken from reference TRBV19 and TRBJ2-5, reads DGGITQSPKYLFRKEGQNVTLSCEQNLNHDAMYWYRQDPGQGLRLIYYSQIVNDFQKGDIAEGYSVSREKKESFPLTVTSAQKNPTAFYLCASSPRGGGETQYFGPGTRLLVL.

This clone was recorded only once. The rearrangement uses TRBV7-9 and TRBJ2-3; D not certain. There are 13 residues in the CDR3. Germline loops: CDR1 SEHNR, CDR2 FQNEAQ (reference sequence). V lost 2 bases, J lost 3 bases, and 6 bases lay in between. Here the CDR3 reads CASSLSWTDTQYF. CDR3 nucleotides: TGTGCCAGCAGCTTATCATGGACAGATACGCAGTATTTT. Filled out from reference TRBV7-9 and TRBJ2-3, the complete variable domain reads DTGVSQNPRHKITKRGQNVTFRCDPISEHNRLYWYRQTLGQGPEFLTYFQNEAQLEKSRLLSDRFSAERPKGSFSTLEIQRTEQGDSAMYLCASSLSWTDTQYFGPGTRLTVL.

V usage is TRBV2 and J usage is TRBJ1-3; D remains unclear. The CDR3 runs 11 residues. V was clipped by 8 bases and J by 3 bases, with 5 bases between them. Germline lookup yields CDR1 SNHLY and CDR2 FYNNEI. CDR3 region: CASDRGNTIYF. The DNA for the CDR3 is TGTGCCAGCGACCGTGGAAACACCATATATTTT.

A single count supports this clone. V usage is TRBV7-2 and J usage is TRBJ1-1; tentatively, D is TRBD1 (6 bases). Per the germline V gene, CDR1 is SGHTA and CDR2 is FQGNSA. V lost 8 bases, J lost 6 bases, and 19 bases lay in between. The CDR3 has 14 residues. In nucleotides, the CDR3 is TGTGCCAGCTTAAAGAGGGACATTATCTCTGAAGCTTTCTTT. Translated, it gives CASLKRDIISEAFF.

J is TRBJ1-2 and V is TRBV21-1; TRBD1 reflects the table's D call only, with no check against the DNA. TRBV21-1 is deemed a pseudogene. The CDR3 contains 14 residues. CDR3 DNA: TGTGCCAGCACGGGGTTACAGGGAACCTATGGCTACACCTTC. Its translation: CASTGLQGTYGYTF.

CDR3 sequence reads: CASVPDRGGTEAFF. CDR3 coding DNA: TGTGCCAGCGTACCCGACAGGGGAGGGACTGAAGCTTTCTTT. The rearrangement links TRBV6-1 to TRBJ1-1, with TRBD1 matching over 8 bases. The germline V gene encodes CDR1 MNHNS and CDR2 SASEGT. Losses at the gene ends were 8 bases for V and 5 bases for J; bases not matched to a gene: 10. The CDR3 totals 14 residues.

The chain couples TRBV28 to TRBJ1-4; D remains ambiguous. This CDR3 contains 16 residues. CDR1 MDHEN and CDR2 SYDVKM come from the germline V gene. V dropped 6 bases and J dropped 8 bases, with 22 bases sitting between them. The CDR3 DNA is TGTGCCAGCAGCAATAGAATAAGGGTCAGTGGCGAAAAACTGTTTTTT. Its translation is CASSNRIRVSGEKLFF.

The chain is built from TRBV29-1 and TRBJ2-3; D possibly corresponds to TRBD1 (6 bases). The length of the CDR3 is 15 residues. The germline CDR1 and CDR2 sequences are SQVTM and ANQGSEA. V was clipped by 5 bases and J by 0 bases, with 15 bases between them. The CDR3 DNA reads TGCAGCGTTCGACCCCCGCAGGGGAGCACAGATACGCAGTATTTT. Translation gives CSVRPPQGSTDTQYF.

The chain employs TRBV18 and TRBJ1-5; D is possibly TRBD1 (6 bases). This CDR3 comprises 17 residues. Deletions cut 0 bases from V and 2 bases from J, with 14 bases between. Germline CDR1 KGHSH, CDR2 LQKENI. As DNA, the CDR3 is TGTGCCAGCTCACCACCGTTTGGGGCAGGGGGCAATCAGCCCCAGCATTTT. Encoded protein: CASSPPFGAGGNQPQHF. Full variable domain (remainder filled in from reference TRBV18 and TRBJ1-5): NAGVMQNPRHLVRRRGQEARLRCSPMKGHSHVYWYRQLPEEGLKFMVYLQKENIIDESGMPKERFSAEFPKEGPSILRIQQVVRGDSAAYFCASSPPFGAGGNQPQHFGDGTRLSIL.

The chain recombines TRBV6-1 with TRBJ2-3, with unresolved D. This CDR3 is built from 13 residues. Germline assignment: CDR1 MNHNS and CDR2 SASEGT. V lost 7 bases, J lost 0 bases, and 8 bases lay in between. In nucleotides, the CDR3 is TGTGCCAGCATGTTAGACAGCACAGATACGCAGTATTTT. Its translation: CASMLDSTDTQYF.

V is TRBV11-3 and J is TRBJ2-1, with D tentatively TRBD1 or TRBD2 (5 bases each). Trimming removed 4 bases from V and 4 bases from J, with 14 bases in between. This CDR3 region has 15 residues. Germline lookup yields CDR1 SGHNT and CDR2 YENEEA. The CDR3 coding sequence is TGTGCCAGCAGCTCCGCCGGCAGGGAGTACAATGAGCAGTTCTTC. Amino acid sequence: CASSSAGREYNEQFF.

V usage is TRBV5-1 and J usage is TRBJ1-1, with D possibly TRBD1 on 5 matching bases. CDR3 size: 14 residues. Trimming removed 0 bases from V and 4 bases from J, with 10 bases in between. CDR1 SGHRS and CDR2 YFSETQ come from the germline V gene. The CDR3 nucleotides read TGCGCCAGCAGCTTGGAAGGGGAGGTCACTGAAGCTTTCTTT. Protein sequence: CASSLEGEVTEAFF.

The CDR3 coding sequence is TGTGCCAGCTCATCACGACTGGGACAGGGGGACGAGACCCAGTACTTC. This gives the protein CASSSRLGQGDETQYF. The genes are TRBV11-2 and TRBJ2-5; the match to TRBD1 covers 11 bases. Germline CDR1 reads SGHAT; CDR2 reads FQNNGV. Trimming took 8 bases from V and 5 from J; bases not matched to a gene: 13. This CDR3 has 16 residues.

V is TRBV21-1 and J is TRBJ2-5; the table names TRBD2, a call not compared with the DNA. TRBV21-1 is listed as a pseudogene. The CDR3 has 13 amino acids. The CDR3 loop reads CASSKAGGPTRYF. CDR3 bases: TGTGCCAGCAGCAAAGCAGGAGGGCCGACCAGGTACTTC.

The chain carries TRBV28 and TRBJ1-1, with D maybe TRBD1 (5 bases). CDR1 and CDR2 (germline): MDHEN, SYDVKM. Between the trimmed V and J ends, which lost 1 base and 7 bases, there was a span of 13 bases. The CDR3 runs 14 residues. The CDR3 coding sequence is TGTGCCAGCAGTTTATCCTCTCGAGGGGTTGAAGCTTTCTTT. It is translated as CASSLSSRGVEAFF. Supplemented by reference TRBV28 and TRBJ1-1, the full variable domain reads DVKVTQSSRYLVKRTGEKVFLECVQDMDHENMFWYRQDPGLGLRLIYFSYDVKMKEKGDIPEGYSVSREKKERFSLILESASTNQTSMYLCASSLSSRGVEAFFGQGTRLTVV.

This sequence joins TRBV27 and TRBJ1-2; no clear D. Deletions cut 8 bases from V and 4 bases from J, with 23 bases between. Germline CDR1 MNHEY, CDR2 SMNVEV (reference sequence). There are 16 residues in the CDR3. CDR3 region: CASSPRYAPTSYGYTF. CDR3 in DNA: TGTGCCAGCTCGCCGCGGTATGCCCCTACGAGCTATGGCTACACCTTC.

The CDR3 DNA reads TGTGCCAGCAGTCTTAAAGGGACTAGCGGTTCCTACGAGCAGTACTTC. Translation: CASSLKGTSGSYEQYF. J is TRBJ2-7 and V is TRBV28, with 11 bases aligning to TRBD2. CDR1 is MDHEN, CDR2 SYDVKM, per germline. The CDR3 contains 16 residues. V was clipped by 5 bases and J by 1 base; unmatched bases: 7.

The V call is TRBV29-1, the J call TRBJ1-1; 8 nucleotides align to TRBD1. Looked up from germline, CDR1 is SQVTM and CDR2 is ANQGSEA. There are 13 residues in the CDR3. J lost 1 base, V lost 7 bases, and 5 bases had no gene match. The CDR3 nucleotides are TGCAGCGCTAGGACAGGGTCGAACACTGAAGCTTTCTTT. Translating it yields CSARTGSNTEAFF.

The CDR3 here is CAWSSGGWQGSYNEQFF. In DNA form, the CDR3 reads TGTGCCTGGAGCTCGGGAGGTTGGCAGGGTAGTTACAATGAGCAGTTCTTC. The rearrangement links TRBV30 to TRBJ2-1; TRBD2 matches 7 bases. Germline V gene data show CDR1 as GTSNPN and CDR2 as SVGIG (reference sequence). V shed 3 bases, J shed 4 bases, and the junction held 15 bases outside the gene matches. The CDR3 length is 17 residues.

The V and J genes are TRBV4-1 and TRBJ2-1; D remains unclear. Germline values: CDR1 MGHRA, CDR2 YSYEKL. The V gene lost 6 bases and the J gene lost 8 bases, with 8 bases spanning the gap. The CDR3 consists of 11 residues. The chain's CDR3 is CASRRFDEQFF. CDR3 DNA: TGCGCCAGCAGGCGATTCGATGAGCAGTTCTTC.

The chain is built from TRBV30 and TRBJ1-2; maybe TRBD1 (5 bases). The V gene lost 0 bases and the J gene lost 8 bases, with 22 bases spanning the gap. This CDR3 has 16 residues. Germline V gives CDR1 GTSNPN, CDR2 SVGIG (reference sequence). The CDR3 DNA follows: TGTGCCTGGAGTGTACCGGGGCGCAGACAATCATTCGGCTACACCTTC. Its protein product is CAWSVPGRRQSFGYTF.

The gene calls are TRBV6-5 and TRBJ2-1; 14 bases align to TRBD2. The CDR3 sequence is 15 residues long. Germline CDR1 MNHEY, CDR2 SVGAGI. Trimming took 4 bases from V and 9 from J; bases not matched to a gene: 5. The CDR3 loop is CASSLRLAGGGEQFF. Here the CDR3 DNA reads TGTGCCAGCAGTTTACGACTAGCGGGGGGGGGTGAGCAGTTCTTC.

V gene TRBV4-3 combines with J gene TRBJ2-3; D is ambiguous. Trimming took 2 bases from V and 0 from J, leaving 9 bases between them. Looked up from germline, CDR1 is LGHNA and CDR2 is YSLEER. The CDR3 consists of 15 residues. Written as DNA, the CDR3 is TGCGCCAGCAGCCAAAGCCTGAGGAGCACAGATACGCAGTATTTT. Translated, it gives CASSQSLRSTDTQYF.

This rearrangement joins TRBV5-1 to TRBJ1-6; tentative D call: TRBD1 (5 bases). CDR1 is SGHRS and CDR2 is YFSETQ in the germline V gene. The CDR3 covers 15 residues. V lost 4 bases and J lost 7, with 15 bases in between. This CDR3 reads CASSGTGDPNSPLHF. The CDR3 nucleotides read TGCGCCAGCAGCGGTACAGGAGACCCAAATTCACCCCTCCACTTT.